Below, one T cell receptor (beta chain) is given with its context. Data came from immunoSEQ multiplex PCR; TCRdb stores just in-frame clones and leaves some out. The sample has 90,000 to 100,000 clones, approximately 90% seen once. This record belongs to a study of OX40 agonist ivuxolimab in advanced cancers. Between the trimmed V and J ends, which lost 0 bases and 0 bases, there was a span of 7 bases. Germline assignment: CDR1 SEHNR and CDR2 FQNEAQ (reference sequence). The length of the CDR3 is 15 residues. Autoimmune disease history or systemic immunosuppression disqualified patients. Sequencing was performed on CD4+ or CD8+ T cells sorted from blood, taken in a trial of the OX40 agonist ivuxolimab. This sequence originates from an adult with an advanced solid tumor such as melanoma, head and neck, liver or kidney cancer. The genes are TRBV7-9 and TRBJ2-3; D is perhaps TRBD1 or TRBD2 (6 bases each). The CDR3 DNA is TGTGCCAGCAGCTTAGCCGGGGGCAGCACAGATACGCAGTATTTT. Translating gives CASSLAGGSTDTQYF. Combining the CDR3 with reference TRBV7-9 and TRBJ2-3 gives the whole variable domain DTGVSQNPRHKITKRGQNVTFRCDPISEHNRLYWYRQTLGQGPEFLTYFQNEAQLEKSRLLSDRFSAERPKGSFSTLEIQRTEQGDSAMYLCASSLAGGSTDTQYFGPGTRLTVL.